This is a list of T cell receptor beta chains from one sample in a study of regulatory T cells in long-lasting Graves disease. TCRdb redid the calling of the multiplex PCR reads with MiXCR, one entry per CDR3 protein. Counted here are approximately 460,000 distinct CDR3 sequences, about 16% occurring once; the ten biggest clones make up about 10%. This same sample was also taken into another study, of T cells in Graves' hyperthyroidism and ophthalmopathy.

Here the sequenced sample was peripheral blood mononuclear cells (PBMCs), taken at new diagnosis, from a patient treated with antithyroid drugs. The receptors come from a woman in her 30s with Graves disease. Both conserved end residues are part of each CDR3.

TRBJ2-7 TRBV6-5 CASSYGTGVEQYF
TRBJ2-3 TRBV7-3 CASSLNSRVGDTQYF
TRBJ1-2 TRBV12-3/TRBV12-4 CASTYRGRTYGYTF
TRBJ2-3 TRBV29-1 CSVEDQSRALDTQYF
TRBJ1-2 TRBV10-3 CAISDETATYGYTF
TRBJ2-7 TRBV6-1 CASTSSSGTTYEQYF
TRBJ1-1 TRBV20-1 CSAKGQVNTEAFF
TRBJ2-1 TRBV2 CASRARKVDEQFF
TRBJ1-5 TRBV6-2/TRBV6-3 CASSRQDQPQHF
TRBJ2-5 TRBV28 CASSLSDRAYWETQYF
TRBJ2-2 TRBV18 CASSPPTENTGELFF
TRBJ2-5 TRBV29-1 CSGIPSQGLDETQYF
TRBJ2-2 TRBV6-1 CASSGGSLAENTGELFF
TRBJ1-1 TRBV11-2 CASSLTIDTEAFF
TRBJ1-1 TRBV12-3/TRBV12-4 CASSSDITKAFF
TRBJ2-3 TRBV28 CASSLLDRGGFDTQYF
TRBJ2-1 TRBV5-1 CASSGSGTSELNEQFF
TRBJ1-1 TRBV10-2 CASMRQVSTEAFF
TRBJ1-1 TRBV19 CASSGRQNTEAFF
TRBJ2-7 TRBV2 CASSGGVGYEQYF
TRBJ2-1 TRBV12-3/TRBV12-4 CASGVGLRSSYNEQFF
TRBJ2-1 TRBV20-1 CSAISGTHLNGQFF
TRBJ2-5 TRBV11-2 CASRSPGLVQETQYF
TRBJ2-1 TRBV6-2/TRBV6-3 CASRTAADLGEQFF
- TRBV6-2/TRBV6-3 CAARGAGLNEQFF
TRBJ2-1 TRBV4-3 CASSPTSGVRDYNNEQFF
TRBJ1-2 TRBV6-2/TRBV6-3 CASSYGQGAGYGYTF
TRBJ1-4 TRBV3-1 CASSPAGEKLFF
TRBJ1-1 TRBV30 CAWTNRGMNTEAFF
TRBJ1-5 TRBV28 CASSQPWGRPKWGNQPQHF
TRBJ2-3 TRBV28 CASSQVQFDTDTQYF